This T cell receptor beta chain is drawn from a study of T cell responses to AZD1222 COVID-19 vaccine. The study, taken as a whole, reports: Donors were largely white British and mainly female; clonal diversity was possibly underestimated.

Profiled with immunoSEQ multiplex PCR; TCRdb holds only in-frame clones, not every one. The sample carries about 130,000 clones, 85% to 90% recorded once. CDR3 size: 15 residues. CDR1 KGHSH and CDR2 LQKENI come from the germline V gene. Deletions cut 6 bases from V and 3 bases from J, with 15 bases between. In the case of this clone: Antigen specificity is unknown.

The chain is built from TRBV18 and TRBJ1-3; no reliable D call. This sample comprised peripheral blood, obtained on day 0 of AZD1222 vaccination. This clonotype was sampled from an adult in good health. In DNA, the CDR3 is TGTGCCAGCTCCCGCCGAGGAGAGGGTGGAAACACCATATATTTT. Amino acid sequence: CASSRRGEGGNTIYF. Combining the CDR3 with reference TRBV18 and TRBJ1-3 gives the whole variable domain NAGVMQNPRHLVRRRGQEARLRCSPMKGHSHVYWYRQLPEEGLKFMVYLQKENIIDESGMPKERFSAEFPKEGPSILRIQQVVRGDSAAYFCASSRRGEGGNTIYFGEGSWLTVV.